The next 22 T cell receptor beta chains were all read from a single sample in a study of blood T cell repertoires in COVID-19. The data were produced by immunoSEQ multiplex PCR, yet TCRdb's version contains in-frame clones alone and is incomplete. The sample has more than 25,000 clones, 75% to 85% seen once; the top ten hold around 7%. The sample was peripheral blood. The receptors were sampled from a man aged 60 to 69 with active COVID-19.

The gene calls are TRBV9 and TRBJ2-3; no reliable D call. Trimming removed 4 bases at V and 0 bases at J, with 15 bases between. CDR1 SGDLS and CDR2 YYNGEE come from the germline V gene. The CDR3 is 16 amino acids. The CDR3 DNA is TGTGCCAGCAGCCCACGGTTGAGACAAAGCACAGATACGCAGTATTTT. Its translation is CASSPRLRQSTDTQYF.

V is TRBV9 and J is TRBJ2-3; D uncertain. Trimming removed 3 bases at V and 0 bases at J, with 11 bases between. This CDR3 is 15 amino acids long. CDR1 is SGDLS and CDR2 is YYNGEE in the germline V gene. CDR3 loop: CASSADTPSTDTQYF. The CDR3 nucleotides are TGTGCCAGCAGCGCTGACACGCCTAGCACAGATACGCAGTATTTT.

The gene calls are TRBV18 and TRBJ2-1, with D tentatively TRBD1 (8 bases). The germline CDR1 and CDR2 sequences are KGHSH and LQKENI. Trimming pared 0 bases from V and 6 bases from J, leaving 12 bases between. The CDR3 extends over 15 amino acids. DNA of the CDR3: TGTGCCAGCTCACCACCGCACAGGGGGGGCAATGAGCAGTTCTTC. It translates to CASSPPHRGGNEQFF.

The chain carries TRBV10-3 and TRBJ2-1, with D unclear. CDR3 length: 13 amino acids. Germline V CDR1 and CDR2: ENHRY, SYGVKD. V lost 5 bases and J 12 bases, leaving 17 bases between the germline ends. The CDR3 here is CAISQETATGQFF. As DNA, the CDR3 is TGTGCCATCAGTCAAGAGACTGCCACCGGGCAGTTCTTC.

This clone showed up just once. This sequence joins TRBV7-8 and TRBJ2-5, with D tentatively TRBD1 (6 bases). Between the trimmed V and J ends, which lost 5 bases and 2 bases, there was a span of 18 bases. The CDR3 extends over 16 amino acids. Germline V gene sequence: CDR1 SGHVS, CDR2 FQNEAQ. CDR3 amino acids: CASSPDQGQLQETQYF. The CDR3 region has the DNA TGTGCCAGCAGCCCAGATCAAGGACAGTTACAAGAGACCCAGTACTTC.

V is TRBV27 and J is TRBJ2-1, with 14 bases aligning to TRBD2. Germline CDR1 MNHEY, CDR2 SMNVEV (reference sequence). V trimming: 5 bases; J trimming: 7 bases; junction bases outside the gene matches: 4. The CDR3 spans 15 residues. The CDR3 DNA reads TGTGCCAGCAGTCCCGGGACTAGCGGGAGTAATGAGCAGTTCTTC. This sequence encodes CASSPGTSGSNEQFF.

This clone has more than one count but fewer than ten. Other DNA sequences in the sample encode the same CDR3. The CDR3 DNA reads TGTGCCAGCAAGCGGGGAGGCCAAGAGACCCAGTACTTC. It codes for CASKRGGQETQYF. The chain employs TRBV28 and TRBJ2-5, with 7 bases that match TRBD2. The CDR3 is 13 amino acids. After removal of 7 bases from V and 1 base from J, the junction contained 3 bases not matched to a gene. Germline CDR1 is MDHEN and CDR2 is SYDVKM.

The chain uses TRBV27 and TRBJ2-7; D is possibly TRBD1 (6 bases). This CDR3 contains 15 residues. Trimming took 3 bases from V and 0 from J, leaving 12 bases between them. CDR1 and CDR2 (germline): MNHEY, SMNVEV (reference sequence). This CDR3 is CASSFSTGSSYEQYF. DNA of the CDR3: TGTGCCAGCAGTTTCTCGACAGGTAGCTCCTACGAGCAGTACTTC.

The chain has TRBV18 and TRBJ2-2, with no clear D. V lost 3 bases and J 1 base, leaving 15 bases between the germline ends. CDR3 size: 17 residues. The V gene's germline CDR1 is KGHSH and CDR2 LQKENI. The CDR3 bases are TGTGCCAGCTCACCGCCCCGGAGCAGAGGGAACACCGGGGAGCTGTTTTTT. Protein product: CASSPPRSRGNTGELFF. Looking up the rest from reference TRBV18 and TRBJ2-2 gives the full variable domain: NAGVMQNPRHLVRRRGQEARLRCSPMKGHSHVYWYRQLPEEGLKFMVYLQKENIIDESGMPKERFSAEFPKEGPSILRIQQVVRGDSAAYFCASSPPRSRGNTGELFFGEGSRLTVL.

The chain recombines TRBV10-1 with TRBJ2-1, with TRBD1 matching over 10 bases. There are 13 residues in the CDR3. V lost 8 bases to trimming and J lost 5 bases; unmatched junction nucleotides: 3. The germline V gene encodes CDR1 WNHNN and CDR2 SYGVQD (reference sequence). CDR3 loop: CASRGQGDNEQFF. The CDR3 coding sequence is TGCGCCAGCCGCGGACAGGGGGACAATGAGCAGTTCTTC.

The chain carries TRBV18 and TRBJ2-7; maybe TRBD2 (5 bases). The germline V and J ends were trimmed by 6 bases and 2 bases, with 11 bases remaining between them. Germline values: CDR1 KGHSH, CDR2 LQKENI. The CDR3 has 13 amino acids. The CDR3 DNA reads TGTGCCAGCTCCGGCGGGTCCGCCTACGAGCAGTACTTC. Its translation: CASSGGSAYEQYF.

The genes are TRBV5-1 and TRBJ2-1; D is perhaps TRBD2 (6 bases). Germline lookup yields CDR1 SGHRS and CDR2 YFSETQ. Trimming took off 2 bases at V and 3 bases at J, with 18 bases between the two ends. The CDR3 has 17 residues. CDR3 loop: CASSLTSGSAIYNEQFF. The CDR3 DNA sequence: TGCGCCAGCAGCTTAACCAGCGGGTCGGCCATCTACAATGAGCAGTTCTTC.

The rearrangement uses TRBV6-6 and TRBJ1-1; 8 bases align to TRBD1. V was clipped by 2 bases and J by 5 bases; unmatched bases: 7. This CDR3 contains 15 residues. Germline-derived CDR1 and CDR2 are MNHNY and SVGAGI (reference sequence). As DNA, the CDR3 is TGTGCCAGCAGTTACCCGACAGGGGTGGGGACTGAAGCTTTCTTT. This encodes CASSYPTGVGTEAFF.

The CDR3 DNA is TGTGCCAGCAGCTTGTCACGGACTAGCGGGAGTGGAGATACGCAGTATTTT. Its protein product is CASSLSRTSGSGDTQYF. V is TRBV5-4 and J is TRBJ2-3, with 13 bases matching TRBD2. From germline, CDR1 is SGHNT and CDR2 YYREEE (reference sequence). The J segment lost 5 bases and the V segment lost 1 base, leaving 7 bases of the junction unmatched. The CDR3 has 17 residues.

This sequence joins TRBV28 and TRBJ2-1; perhaps TRBD2 as D (5 bases). The CDR3 has 15 amino acids. V lost 11 bases, J lost 5 bases, and 22 bases lay in between. Germline V gene lookup returns CDR1 MDHEN and CDR2 SYDVKM. The CDR3 loop is CAGRATGTGDNEQFF. CDR3 DNA sequence: TGTGCCGGTCGGGCTACGGGAACTGGCGACAATGAGCAGTTCTTC.

V usage is TRBV28 and J usage is TRBJ2-1; the D gene is possibly TRBD1 (5 bases). This CDR3 is built from 15 residues. Deletions cut 2 bases from V and 4 bases from J, with 12 bases between. CDR1 and CDR2 (germline): MDHEN, SYDVKM. The CDR3 nucleotides are TGTGCCAGCAGTTTAATCCAAAGGGGATACAATGAGCAGTTCTTC. Amino acid sequence: CASSLIQRGYNEQFF. The full variable domain, with the rest looked up from reference TRBV28 and TRBJ2-1, is DVKVTQSSRYLVKRTGEKVFLECVQDMDHENMFWYRQDPGLGLRLIYFSYDVKMKEKGDIPEGYSVSREKKERFSLILESASTNQTSMYLCASSLIQRGYNEQFFGPGTRLTVL.

This rearrangement joins TRBV7-2 to TRBJ1-2, with a possible D match to TRBD1 (5 bases). Germline V gene data show CDR1 as SGHTA and CDR2 as FQGNSA. Between the trimmed V and J ends, which lost 2 bases and 5 bases, there was a span of 12 bases. This CDR3 is 14 amino acids long. CDR3 amino acids: CASSLNRGEYGYTF. CDR3 coding DNA: TGTGCCAGCAGCTTAAATCGGGGGGAATATGGCTACACCTTC.

This clone has only a few counts. The junction shows a germline mismatch at one end, possibly a read error. The rearrangement joins TRBV5-1 to TRBJ1-3; maybe TRBD1 (6 bases). The germline gives CDR1 SGHRS, CDR2 YFSETQ. The CDR3 covers 15 residues. CDR3 region: CASSWGQFLGDTIYF. CDR3 coding DNA: TGCGCCAGCAGCTGGGGACAATTTCTTGGAGACACCATATATTTT.

J is TRBJ1-2 and V is TRBV3-1 (or the pseudogene TRBV3-2); unclear D gene. The CDR3 has 11 residues. Germline V gene data show CDR1 as LGHDT and CDR2 as YNNKEL (reference sequence). Trimming took off 3 bases at V and 8 bases at J, with 7 bases between the two ends. In nucleotides, the CDR3 is TGTGCCAGCAGCCAGGGAGGGGGCTACACCTTC. Protein sequence: CASSQGGGYTF.

The rearrangement uses TRBV11-2 and TRBJ1-2, with D possibly TRBD1 on 6 matching bases. CDR1 and CDR2 from the germline V gene are SGHAT and FQNNGV. Trimming left V 6 bases short and J 8 bases short, with 16 bases between. The CDR3 contains 13 residues. CDR3 sequence: CASSSQGIGGYTF. In nucleotides, the CDR3 is TGTGCCAGCAGTTCCCAGGGGATAGGCGGCTACACCTTC.

The V call is TRBV6-6, the J call TRBJ1-6; TRBD1 agrees at 7 bases. Germline V lookup: CDR1 MNHNY, CDR2 SVGAGI (reference sequence). The CDR3 extends over 14 amino acids. The V gene end was trimmed by 5 bases and the J gene end by 10 bases; junction bases not matched to a gene: 8. The DNA for the CDR3 is TGTGCCAGCAGTCTCCGGGACAGAGACTCACCCCTCCACTTT. Residues: CASSLRDRDSPLHF.

The V gene is TRBV27, the J gene TRBJ2-2; D uncertain. The CDR3 is 13 residues long. Germline CDR1 is MNHEY and CDR2 is SMNVEV (reference sequence). V gave up 3 bases and J gave up 7 bases, with 9 bases separating them. The DNA of the CDR3 is TGTGCCAGCAGTTTTCGGCTAGTCGGGGAGCTGTTTTTT. Translation: CASSFRLVGELFF.